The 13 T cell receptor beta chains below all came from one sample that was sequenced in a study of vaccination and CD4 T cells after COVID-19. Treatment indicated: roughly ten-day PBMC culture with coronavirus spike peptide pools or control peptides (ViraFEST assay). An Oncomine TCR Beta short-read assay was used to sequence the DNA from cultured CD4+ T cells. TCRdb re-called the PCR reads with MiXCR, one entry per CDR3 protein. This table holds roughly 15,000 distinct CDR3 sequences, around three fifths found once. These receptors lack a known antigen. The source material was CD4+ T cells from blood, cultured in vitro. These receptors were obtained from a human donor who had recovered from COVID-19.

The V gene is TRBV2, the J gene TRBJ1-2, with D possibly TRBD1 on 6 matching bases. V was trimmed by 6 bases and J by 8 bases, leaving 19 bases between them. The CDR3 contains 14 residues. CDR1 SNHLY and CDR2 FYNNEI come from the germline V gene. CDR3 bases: TGTGCCAGCAGGGCTATAACAGGGTCTGGCGGCTACACCTTC. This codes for CASRAITGSGGYTF. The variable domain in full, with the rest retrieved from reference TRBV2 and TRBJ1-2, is EPEVTQTPSHQVTQMGQEVILRCVPISNHLYFYWYRQILGQKVEFLVSFYNNEISEKSEIFDDQFSVERPDGSNFTLKIRSTKLEDSAMYFCASRAITGSGGYTFGSGTRLTVV.

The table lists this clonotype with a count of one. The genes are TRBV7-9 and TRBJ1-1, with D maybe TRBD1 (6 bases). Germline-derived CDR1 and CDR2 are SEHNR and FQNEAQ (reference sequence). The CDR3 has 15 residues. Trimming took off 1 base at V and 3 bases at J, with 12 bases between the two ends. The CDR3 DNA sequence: TGTGCCAGCAGCTTAGAGGGACACGGGTACACTGAAGCTTTCTTT. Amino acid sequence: CASSLEGHGYTEAFF.

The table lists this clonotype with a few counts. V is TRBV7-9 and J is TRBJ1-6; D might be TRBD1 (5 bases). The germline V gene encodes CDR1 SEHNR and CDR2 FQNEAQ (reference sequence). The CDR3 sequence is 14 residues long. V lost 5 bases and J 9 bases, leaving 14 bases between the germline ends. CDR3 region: CASSARDGGSPLHF. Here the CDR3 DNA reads TGTGCCAGCAGCGCCCGGGACGGGGGTTCACCCCTCCACTTT.

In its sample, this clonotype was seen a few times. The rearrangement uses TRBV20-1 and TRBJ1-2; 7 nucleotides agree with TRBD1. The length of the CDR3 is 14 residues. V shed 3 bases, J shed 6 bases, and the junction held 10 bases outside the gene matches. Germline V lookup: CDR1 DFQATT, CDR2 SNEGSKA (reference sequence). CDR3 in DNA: TGCAGTGCTAGGACAGGGAGGCACTGGGATGGCTACACCTTC. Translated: CSARTGRHWDGYTF.

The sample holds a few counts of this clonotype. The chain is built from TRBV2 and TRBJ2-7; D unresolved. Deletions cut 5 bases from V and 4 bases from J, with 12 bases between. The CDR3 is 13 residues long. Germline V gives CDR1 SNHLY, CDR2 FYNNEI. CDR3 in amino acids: CASSPNSEYEQYF. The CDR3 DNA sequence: TGTGCCAGCAGTCCCAACTCAGAGTACGAGCAGTACTTC.

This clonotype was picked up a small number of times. The CDR3 DNA is TGTGCCAGCTCACCAGGGGTTAGTCAGCCCCAGCATTTT. Its translation is CASSPGVSQPQHF. This chain connects TRBV18 to TRBJ1-5; D is ambiguous. The CDR3 totals 13 residues. The germline gives CDR1 KGHSH, CDR2 LQKENI. V lost 2 bases to trimming and J lost 6 bases, with 8 bases between them.

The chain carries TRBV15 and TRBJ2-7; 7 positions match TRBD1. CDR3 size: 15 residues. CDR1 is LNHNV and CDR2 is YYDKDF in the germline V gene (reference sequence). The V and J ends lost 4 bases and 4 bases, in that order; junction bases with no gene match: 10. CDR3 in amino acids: CATSKLGTATYEQYF. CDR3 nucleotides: TGTGCCACCAGCAAGCTCGGGACAGCAACATACGAGCAGTACTTC.

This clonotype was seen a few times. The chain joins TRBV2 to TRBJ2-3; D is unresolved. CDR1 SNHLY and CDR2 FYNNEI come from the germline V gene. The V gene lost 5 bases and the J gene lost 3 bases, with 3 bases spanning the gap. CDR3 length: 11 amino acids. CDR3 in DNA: TGTGCCAGCAGTTGGACAGATACGCAGTATTTT. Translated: CASSWTDTQYF.

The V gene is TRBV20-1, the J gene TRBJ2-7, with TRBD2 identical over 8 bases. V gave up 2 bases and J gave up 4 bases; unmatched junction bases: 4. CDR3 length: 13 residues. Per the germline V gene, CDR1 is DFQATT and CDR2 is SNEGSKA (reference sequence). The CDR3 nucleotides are TGCAGTGCTAGACGGGAGGGCCGATACGAGCAGTACTTC. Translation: CSARREGRYEQYF.

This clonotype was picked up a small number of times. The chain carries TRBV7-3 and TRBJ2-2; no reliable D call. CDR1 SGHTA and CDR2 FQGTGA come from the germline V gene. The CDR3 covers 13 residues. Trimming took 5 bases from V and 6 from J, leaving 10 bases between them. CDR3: CASSTRSAGELFF. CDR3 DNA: TGTGCCAGCAGCACCCGTTCGGCCGGGGAGCTGTTTTTT.

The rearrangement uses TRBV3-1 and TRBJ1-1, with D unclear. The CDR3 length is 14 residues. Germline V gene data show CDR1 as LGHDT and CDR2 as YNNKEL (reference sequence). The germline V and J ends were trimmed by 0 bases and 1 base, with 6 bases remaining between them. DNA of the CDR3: TGTGCCAGCAGCCAAGAACTCTCGAACACTGAAGCTTTCTTT. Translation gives CASSQELSNTEAFF. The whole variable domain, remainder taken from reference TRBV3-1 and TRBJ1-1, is DTAVSQTPKYLVTQMGNDKSIKCEQNLGHDTMYWYKQDSKKFLKIMFSYNNKELIINETVPNRFSPKSPDKAHLNLHINSLELGDSAVYFCASSQELSNTEAFFGQGTRLTVV.

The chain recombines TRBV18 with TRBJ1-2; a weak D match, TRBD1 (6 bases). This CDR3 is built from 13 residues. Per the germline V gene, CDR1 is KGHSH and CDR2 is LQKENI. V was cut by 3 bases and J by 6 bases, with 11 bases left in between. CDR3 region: CASSPGQGNGYTF. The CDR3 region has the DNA TGTGCCAGCTCACCGGGTCAGGGGAATGGCTACACCTTC.

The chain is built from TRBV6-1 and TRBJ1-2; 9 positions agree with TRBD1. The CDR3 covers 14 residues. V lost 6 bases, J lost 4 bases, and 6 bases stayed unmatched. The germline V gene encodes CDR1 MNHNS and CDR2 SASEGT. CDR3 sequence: CASRRDRVGYGYTF. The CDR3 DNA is TGTGCCAGCAGGCGGGACAGGGTGGGCTATGGCTACACCTTC.